The 17 T cell receptor beta chains given below trace back to one sample, sequenced in a study of T cell repertoires in cytomegalovirus infection. For these TCRs, the target antigens are not known. Each CDR3 protein gets one entry after TCRdb re-called the reads with MiXCR. The sample includes hundreds of thousands of distinct CDR3 sequences, roughly 43% of them seen just once. The sequences come from cultured PBMCs, collected from culture after CMV antigen stimulation. The receptor set was obtained from a human donor in good health (CMV status not recorded). Some clones in this sample may be carry-over from other donors' samples.

This clonotype was detected once. The V call is TRBV2, the J call TRBJ2-7; TRBD1 matches 7 bases. Germline lookup yields CDR1 SNHLY and CDR2 FYNNEI. Germline trimming cut 6 bases from V and 2 bases from J; bases unmatched to any gene: 13. The CDR3 loop spans 16 amino acids. The CDR3 reads CASSPRGWSLTYEQYF. The CDR3 coding sequence is TGTGCCAGCAGCCCCAGGGGGTGGAGTCTTACCTACGAGCAGTACTTC. The full variable domain, rest sourced from reference TRBV2 and TRBJ2-7, is EPEVTQTPSHQVTQMGQEVILRCVPISNHLYFYWYRQILGQKVEFLVSFYNNEISEKSEIFDDQFSVERPDGSNFTLKIRSTKLEDSAMYFCASSPRGWSLTYEQYFGPGTRLTVT.

In its sample, this clonotype was seen a few times. The chain uses TRBV7-2 and TRBJ1-1; D not resolved. In germline, CDR1 is SGHTA, CDR2 FQGNSA. This CDR3 is 14 amino acids long. V shed 0 bases and J shed 7 bases, with 12 bases lying between them. CDR3 nucleotides: TGTGCCAGCAGCTTAGCATATACGGAAAGTGAAGCTTTCTTT. Residues: CASSLAYTESEAFF.

This clonotype appeared a few times. The J gene is TRBJ2-6, the V gene TRBV12-3 or TRBV12-4; 10 bases fit TRBD2. This CDR3 has 17 amino acids. The ends lost 7 bases at V and 2 bases at J; junction bases unmatched: 8. The CDR3 nucleotides read TGTGCCAGCACCAACGGACTAGCGGTAACTGGGGCCAACGTCCTGACTTTC. This encodes CASTNGLAVTGANVLTF.

This clonotype was detected ten times or more. This CDR3 is CASSALAGAETQYF. DNA for the CDR3: TGTGCCAGCAGCGCTTTAGCGGGCGCAGAGACCCAGTACTTC. The chain uses TRBV7-2 and TRBJ2-5; the match to TRBD2 covers 7 bases. The CDR3 is 14 amino acids. The germline V gene has CDR1 SGHTA and CDR2 FQGNSA. The V and J ends lost 5 bases and 4 bases, in that order; junction bases with no gene match: 7.

As regards this clonotype: The conserved final phenylalanine or tryptophan is absent from the CDR3, which likely points to a read error. This rearrangement joins TRBV4-3 to TRBJ1-1, with TRBD1 matching over 7 bases. Germline V lookup: CDR1 LGHNA, CDR2 YSLEER. The CDR3 contains 18 residues. The junction had 14 bases not matched to a gene; V was cut back by 3 bases and J by 1 base. The CDR3 DNA sequence: TGCGCCAGCAGCCAGGCGGGGACAGCAATATTTAGGAACACTGAAGCTTTCTCT. As protein: CASSQAGTAIFRNTEAFS.

This chain uses TRBV12-3 or TRBV12-4 with TRBJ2-1; 8 bases are shared with TRBD1. This CDR3 comprises 13 residues. V trimming: 6 bases; J trimming: 7 bases; junction bases outside the gene matches: 5. CDR3 nucleotides: TGTGCCAGCAGACCGGACAGGGATAATGAGCAGTTCTTC. This codes for CASRPDRDNEQFF.

This clonotype showed up just a few times. The CDR3 DNA sequence: TGTGCCAGCAGCAGCCGGGACAGGGGGCCCCATAATTCACCCCTCCACTTT. Translated, it gives CASSSRDRGPHNSPLHF. The V and J genes are TRBV5-3 and TRBJ1-6; TRBD1 matches 12 bases. TRBV5-3 has ORF status, its function being uncertain. The CDR3 is 17 amino acids. The J segment lost 5 bases and the V segment lost 8 bases, leaving 11 bases of the junction unmatched.

V usage is TRBV7-2 and J usage is TRBJ1-5; D gene ambiguous. The CDR3 extends over 15 amino acids. The V end was cut by 7 bases, the J end by 4 bases, with 17 bases between. CDR1 is SGHTA and CDR2 is FQGNSA in the germline V gene. The DNA for the CDR3 is TGTGCCAGCACCCTTGTAGCATCTGGGAATCAGCCCCAGCATTTT. As protein: CASTLVASGNQPQHF.

There are many counts of this clonotype. V usage is TRBV7-2 and J usage is TRBJ2-3, with a tentative D call TRBD2 (6 bases). V lost 3 bases and J lost 4, with 14 bases in between. Germline CDR1 is SGHTA and CDR2 is FQGNSA. The CDR3 length is 15 residues. DNA for the CDR3: TGTGCCAGCAGCTTTGTTCAGGGAGGATCAGATACGCAGTATTTT. Its translation: CASSFVQGGSDTQYF.

This clonotype was counted at least ten times. The CDR3 nucleotides read TGTGCCAGCAGCCAAGACACTGTCCTAGCCAAAAACATTCAGTACTTC. Its translation is CASSQDTVLAKNIQYF. V usage is TRBV7-2 and J usage is TRBJ2-4; D unclear. CDR1 is SGHTA, CDR2 FQGNSA, per germline. Trimming cost V 5 bases and J 0 bases, with 14 bases left between them. CDR3 size: 16 residues.

The CDR3 sequence: CASSLGVVRTDTQYF. CDR3 DNA sequence: TGTGCCAGCAGCTTAGGTGTGGTGAGAACAGATACGCAGTATTTT. V usage is TRBV7-6 and J usage is TRBJ2-3; D uncertain. The CDR3 runs to 15 residues. Trimming took 1 base from V and 3 from J, leaving 11 bases between them. CDR1 and CDR2 (germline): SGHVS, FNYEAQ.

At least ten counts were recorded for this clonotype. DNA of the CDR3: TGTGCCAGCAGTCTGCGATTAGCGGGGGGGTACGAGCAGTACTTC. Amino acids: CASSLRLAGGYEQYF. The chain carries TRBV7-2 and TRBJ2-7; TRBD2 agrees at 11 bases. Germline CDR1 SGHTA, CDR2 FQGNSA. The CDR3 sequence is 15 residues long. Losses at the gene ends were 6 bases for V and 4 bases for J; bases not matched to a gene: 8. The variable domain in full, with the rest retrieved from reference TRBV7-2 and TRBJ2-7, is GAGVSQSPSNKVTEKGKDVELRCDPISGHTALYWYRQSLGQGLEFLIYFQGNSAPDKSGLPSDRFSAERTGGSVSTLTIQRTQQEDSAVYLCASSLRLAGGYEQYFGPGTRLTVT.

This clonotype was detected only a few times. V gene TRBV7-2 combines with J gene TRBJ1-1, with a tentative D call TRBD1 (5 bases). CDR3 length: 11 amino acids. Trimming took off 1 base at V and 11 bases at J, with 8 bases between the two ends. Germline lookup yields CDR1 SGHTA and CDR2 FQGNSA. The CDR3 nucleotides read TGTGCCAGCAGCTTAGGAGGGGACGCTTTCTTT. Translating it yields CASSLGGDAFF.

In its sample, this clonotype was seen a few times. The gene calls are TRBV27 and TRBJ2-2; D gene unclear. Germline V CDR1 and CDR2: MNHEY, SMNVEV (reference sequence). Trimming took off 1 base at V and 2 bases at J, with 2 bases between the two ends. This CDR3 region has 13 residues. Here the CDR3 reads CASSLFNTGELFF. The CDR3 DNA follows: TGTGCCAGCAGTTTATTCAACACCGGGGAGCTGTTTTTT.

The gene calls are TRBV19 and TRBJ1-2; D not resolved. The ends were cut back, 7 bases at V and 3 bases at J, with 12 bases in the middle. The CDR3 totals 13 residues. Germline V CDR1 and CDR2: LNHDA, SQIVND (reference sequence). The CDR3 region is CASNADSDYGYTF. For the CDR3, the DNA is TGTGCCAGTAACGCTGATTCGGACTATGGCTACACCTTC.

Only a few counts were recorded for this clonotype. The rearrangement links TRBV20-1 to TRBJ2-1, with TRBD2 identical over 7 bases. Germline V lookup: CDR1 DFQATT, CDR2 SNEGSKA (reference sequence). V lost 8 bases and J lost 9; bases outside the gene matches: 16. CDR3 length: 14 amino acids. This CDR3 reads CSPQRGGEGSEQFF. CDR3 sequence (DNA): TGCAGTCCGCAACGGGGAGGGGAGGGAAGTGAGCAGTTCTTC.

The gene calls are TRBV7-2 and TRBJ2-5, with 7 nucleotides matching TRBD2. The CDR3 spans 15 residues. After removal of 1 base from V and 5 bases from J, the junction contained 7 bases not matched to a gene. Germline V gene lookup returns CDR1 SGHTA and CDR2 FQGNSA. The CDR3 DNA reads TGTGCCAGCAGCTTAGGAGCGGCGGGGGTTGAGACCCAGTACTTC. Protein sequence: CASSLGAAGVETQYF.